Listed below are T cell receptor beta chains from one sample, sequenced in a study of T-cell memory formation after mild COVID-19. One entry per CDR3 protein, called by TCRdb with MiXCR from the 5' RACE reads. The sample lists more than 300,000 distinct CDR3 sequences, 20% to 25% occurring once. Source material: PBMCs or a T cell subset sorted from them (not recorded which). These receptors were obtained from a man younger than 35 who had mild COVID-19 (a few samples of this study predate the infection). Cell type and time point are not known. The CDR3 runs from the conserved cysteine through the conserved F or W. A D gene is named only where the DNA matches it firmly. Only some rows state a clone size, as once, few, many or a class for expanded clones.

D gene,V gene,clone size,J gene,CDR3 protein,CDR3 DNA
NA,TRBV6-5,NA,TRBJ1-1,CASSYARAGNTEAFF,TGTGCCAGCAGTTACGCCAGGGCTGGGAACACTGAAGCTTTCTTT
NA,TRBV11-2,NA,TRBJ2-4,CASSLSGADIQYF,TGTGCCAGCAGCTTATCGGGGGCAGACATTCAGTACTTC
NA,TRBV7-9,NA,TRBJ2-5,CASSLSSAQETQYF,TGTGCCAGCAGCTTATCTAGCGCCCAAGAGACCCAGTACTTC
TRBD2,TRBV7-8,once,TRBJ2-1,CASMGLAGGGEFF,TGTGCCAGCATGGGACTAGCGGGGGGCGGAGAGTTCTTC
TRBD1,TRBV7-7,NA,TRBJ2-1,CASSLGGTGGDEQFF,TGTGCTAGCAGCTTAGGGGGGACAGGTGGGGATGAGCAGTTCTTC
NA,TRBV28,NA,TRBJ1-2,CASTDPGVFYGYTF,TGTGCCAGCACGGATCCAGGGGTTTTCTATGGCTACACCTTC
TRBD1,TRBV28,once,TRBJ2-1,CAVRDRNLNEQFF,TGTGCCGTTCGGGACAGAAACCTCAATGAGCAGTTCTTC
NA,TRBV5-4,many,TRBJ1-2,CASSLESSPSYGYTF,TGTGCCAGCAGCTTGGAGAGCAGCCCTTCCTATGGCTACACCTTC
NA,TRBV15,few,TRBJ2-3,CATSRGTISSTDTQYF,TGTGCCACCAGCAGAGGGACGATTTCTAGCACAGATACGCAGTATTTT
TRBD1,TRBV6-2/TRBV6-3,NA,TRBJ1-2,CASSHGNTGGDGYTF,TGTGCCAGCAGTCACGGGAACACAGGGGGAGACGGCTACACCTTC
NA,TRBV7-9,few,TRBJ2-5,CASSFRGLALETQYF,TGTGCCAGCAGCTTCAGAGGCTTAGCGCTCGAGACCCAGTACTTC
NA,TRBV7-9,few,TRBJ2-3,CASSFEAADTQYF,TGTGCCAGCAGCTTCGAGGCGGCGGATACGCAGTATTTT
TRBD1,TRBV7-3,few,TRBJ2-1,CASSPTGGNNEQFF,TGTGCCAGCAGCCCCACAGGGGGCAACAATGAGCAGTTCTTC
TRBD1,TRBV5-1,few,TRBJ1-4,CASSLRGTEAEKLFF,TGCGCCAGCAGCTTGCGGGGGACAGAGGCTGAAAAACTGTTTTTT
NA,TRBV15,NA,TRBJ1-1,CATSRRAPEGTEAFF,TGTGCCACCAGCAGACGGGCCCCGGAGGGGACTGAAGCTTTCTTT
TRBD1,TRBV7-3,few,TRBJ2-1,CASTKRGGTGGWNEQFF,TGTGCCAGCACGAAAAGGGGCGGGACAGGGGGCTGGAATGAGCAGTTCTTC
NA,TRBV12-3/TRBV12-4,NA,TRBJ2-2,CASSFAGSAGELFF,TGTGCCAGCAGTTTCGCGGGATCGGCCGGGGAGCTGTTTTTT
NA,TRBV25-1,NA,TRBJ1-6,CASSEYNSPLHF,TGTGCCAGCAGTGAATACAATTCACCCCTCCACTTT
NA,TRBV20-1,few,TRBJ2-7,CSASRGVVDEQYF,TGCAGTGCCAGCCGTGGGGTTGTGGACGAGCAGTACTTC
TRBD1,TRBV7-9,few,TRBJ1-4,CASSLGGTGSNEKLFF,TGTGCCAGCAGCTTAGGAGGGACAGGGTCTAATGAAAAACTGTTTTTT
NA,TRBV7-9,few,TRBJ1-6,CASSLDLTRSPLHF,TGTGCCAGCAGCTTAGACCTCACGCGTTCACCCCTCCACTTT
NA,TRBV7-8,NA,TRBJ2-3,CASSMGGRTDTQYF,TGTGCCAGCAGCATGGGGGGGCGTACAGATACGCAGTATTTT
NA,TRBV20-1,NA,TRBJ2-7,CSASRSAGGSYEQYF,TGCAGTGCTAGCCGGTCGGCAGGGGGGTCCTACGAGCAGTACTTC
NA,TRBV7-2,NA,TRBJ1-4,CASSVSWGTNEKLFF,TGTGCCAGCAGCGTTAGTTGGGGAACTAATGAAAAACTGTTTTTT
NA,TRBV20-1,few,TRBJ1-2,CSAKDYGYTF,TGCAGTGCTAAGGACTATGGCTACACCTTC
NA,TRBV12-3/TRBV12-4,NA,TRBJ2-2,CASSQQTYYTGELFF,TGTGCCAGCAGTCAGCAAACTTATTACACCGGGGAGCTGTTTTTT
NA,TRBV2,few,TRBJ2-2,CASSGLVPGELFF,TGTGCCAGCAGTGGGTTAGTCCCCGGGGAGCTGTTTTTT
NA,TRBV7-9,NA,TRBJ1-1,CASSPASGGTNTEAFF,TGTGCCAGCAGCCCCGCTTCGGGGGGGACGAACACTGAAGCTTTCTTT
TRBD2,TRBV4-1,NA,TRBJ2-1,CASSRRGGREQFF,TGCGCCAGCAGCCGGCGGGGGGGCCGTGAGCAGTTCTTC
TRBD1,TRBV7-9,NA,TRBJ2-3,CASSQDRASTDTQYF,TGTGCCAGCAGCCAGGACAGGGCTAGCACAGATACGCAGTATTTT
TRBD1,TRBV20-1,few,TRBJ1-1,CSAYSSGQGNTEAFF,TGCAGTGCTTACTCGAGCGGACAGGGGAACACTGAAGCTTTCTTT
NA,TRBV10-3,NA,TRBJ1-5,CAISRGGFNQPQHF,TGTGCCATCAGTAGGGGGGGATTCAATCAGCCCCAGCATTTT
NA,TRBV20-1,few,TRBJ2-7,CSGSATTYEQYF,TGCAGTGGCTCAGCGACCACCTACGAGCAGTACTTC
TRBD1,TRBV25-1,NA,TRBJ2-1,CASSHRGWEQFF,TGTGCCAGCAGTCACAGGGGTTGGGAGCAGTTCTTC
TRBD2,TRBV6-1,NA,TRBJ2-1,CASSEARGANNEQFF,TGTGCCAGCAGTGAAGCGCGGGGGGCGAACAATGAGCAGTTCTTC
TRBD2,TRBV7-2,NA,TRBJ2-2,CASSSRLAGVMTGELFF,TGTGCCAGCAGCTCGAGACTAGCGGGGGTCATGACCGGGGAGCTGTTTTTT
NA,TRBV5-1,NA,TRBJ2-2,CASSTRVSAGELFF,TGCGCCAGCAGCACCAGGGTGTCCGCCGGGGAGCTGTTTTTT
NA,TRBV5-1,few,TRBJ1-2,CASSAQTSLGSYTF,TGCGCCAGCAGCGCCCAGACTTCTCTGGGTAGCTACACCTTC
NA,TRBV25-1,NA,TRBJ1-2,CASSDWGIDGYTF,TGTGCCAGCAGTGATTGGGGAATAGATGGCTACACCTTC
TRBD1,TRBV6-2/TRBV6-3,few,TRBJ1-1,CASSFTPTGWWEDNTEAFF,TGTGCCAGCAGCTTTACCCCGACAGGGTGGTGGGAGGATAACACTGAAGCTTTCTTT
NA,TRBV4-1,NA,TRBJ2-7,CASSQDLRRGPSYEQYF,TGCGCCAGCAGCCAAGATCTTCGGAGGGGACCCTCCTACGAGCAGTACTTC